The next 30 T cell receptor beta chains were all read from a single sample in a study of blood T cell repertoires in COVID-19. The method was immunoSEQ multiplex PCR; TCRdb's version includes in-frame clones alone and lacks a portion of them. The sample holds fewer than 250,000 clones, 75% to 90% seen once. The source material was peripheral blood. The receptor set was obtained from a man younger than 45 with acute or convalescent COVID-19.

This rearrangement joins TRBV24-1 to TRBJ1-2; 9 bases align to TRBD1. Germline trimming cut 0 bases from V and 7 bases from J; bases unmatched to any gene: 5. This CDR3 is built from 15 residues. CDR1 KGHDR and CDR2 SFDVKD come from the germline V gene. CDR3 region: CATSDLGTGSRGYTF. As DNA, the CDR3 is TGTGCCACCAGTGATTTGGGGACAGGGTCTCGTGGCTACACCTTC.

As concerns this clone: Likely a read error: the CDR3 ends without its conserved phenylalanine or tryptophan. The DNA is left out, because the CDR3 cannot be placed on it with certainty; the CDR3 is given as TCRdb lists it. This chain connects TRBV5-6 to TRBJ1-4; the D call of TRBD1 is as the table states it, not checked on the DNA. Germline assignment: CDR1 SGHDT and CDR2 YYEEEE. The CDR3 adds up to 13 amino acids, both ends counted. The CDR3 reads CASSFGTGSRGTI.

The CDR3 loop is CASSFDREDREKLFF. The CDR3 DNA reads as TGTGCCAGCAGTTTTGATAGGGAGGATCGGGAAAAACTGTTTTTT. The chain uses TRBV28 and TRBJ1-4; D unclear. V lost 3 bases and J lost 8, with 16 bases in between. The CDR3 consists of 15 residues. Germline V gives CDR1 MDHEN, CDR2 SYDVKM.

This clone was recorded only once. The chain is built from TRBV30 and TRBJ2-7; D call uncertain. The V gene's germline CDR1 is GTSNPN and CDR2 SVGIG (reference sequence). Between the trimmed V and J ends, which lost 4 bases and 4 bases, there was a span of 14 bases. This CDR3 region has 13 residues. The CDR3 bases are TGTGCCTGGAACCGCGACACCCCGTACGAGCAGTACTTC. Its protein product is CAWNRDTPYEQYF.

The chain is built from TRBV30 and TRBJ2-1, with 8 bases that match TRBD2. The germline V gene encodes CDR1 GTSNPN and CDR2 SVGIG (reference sequence). This CDR3 is 14 amino acids long. The ends lost 3 bases at V and 2 bases at J; junction bases unmatched: 3. Written as DNA, the CDR3 is TGTGCCTGGAGGACGGGAGGGCCCTACAATGAGCAGTTCTTC. It specifies CAWRTGGPYNEQFF.

This sequence joins TRBV3-1 (or the pseudogene TRBV3-2) and TRBJ1-3; TRBD1 matches at 7 bases. The V gene's germline CDR1 is LGHDT and CDR2 YNNKEL (reference sequence). Losses at the gene ends were 5 bases for V and 5 bases for J; bases not matched to a gene: 6. The CDR3 sequence is 14 residues long. CDR3 residues: CASSNRGRRNTIYF. CDR3 nucleotides: TGTGCCAGCAGCAACAGGGGTCGTAGAAACACCATATATTTT.

The V call is TRBV6-5, the J call TRBJ1-1, with unresolved D. V gave up 7 bases and J gave up 4 bases, with 13 bases separating them. CDR3 length equals 13 residues. CDR1 MNHEY and CDR2 SVGAGI come from the germline V gene. As DNA, the CDR3 is TGTGCCAGCAATCCGGGTCGGGGCACTGAAGCTTTCTTT. As protein: CASNPGRGTEAFF.

The chain links TRBV2 to TRBJ2-7, with 12 bases aligning to TRBD1. CDR1 and CDR2 (germline): SNHLY, FYNNEI. V dropped 5 bases and J dropped 5; count of bases not matched to a gene: 7. The CDR3 loop spans 15 amino acids. The DNA of the CDR3 is TGTGCCAGCAGTTCCTCCGGGACAGGGGGCAACGAGCAGTACTTC. This codes for CASSSSGTGGNEQYF.

The chain employs TRBV14 and TRBJ2-1, with 10 nucleotides matching TRBD1. V trimming: 7 bases; J trimming: 1 base; junction bases outside the gene matches: 1. Germline V lookup: CDR1 SGHDN, CDR2 FVKESK. The CDR3 is 14 residues long. The DNA of the CDR3 is TGTGCCAGCAAGGGACAGGGGTCCTACAATGAGCAGTTCTTC. This sequence encodes CASKGQGSYNEQFF.

Worth noting for this clone: At one end the junction does not follow the germline gene, possibly because of a read error. This chain uses TRBV5-6 with TRBJ2-3, with 7 bases that match TRBD2. The CDR3 consists of 15 residues. CDR1 SGHDT and CDR2 YYEEEE come from the germline V gene. CDR3 nucleotide sequence: TGTGCCAGCAGCTTGGTCTTTGAGGTGGGTTCGGGAGGAGATTTT. This gives the protein CASSLVFEVGSGGDF.

The chain is built from TRBV2 and TRBJ1-3; D unresolved. This CDR3 region has 13 residues. V dropped 5 bases and J dropped 3 bases, with 8 bases sitting between them. The germline V gene encodes CDR1 SNHLY and CDR2 FYNNEI. CDR3 in DNA: TGTGCCAGCAGTCAAAACTTTGGAAACACCATATATTTT. It encodes CASSQNFGNTIYF.

The chain links TRBV7-2 to TRBJ2-7; TRBD2 agrees at 9 bases. With 1 base clipped from V and 0 bases from J, the junction kept 4 bases outside the gene matches. CDR1 and CDR2 (germline): SGHTA, FQGNSA. CDR3 length: 16 amino acids. CDR3 amino acids: CASSLGSGRTSYEQYF. CDR3 sequence (DNA): TGTGCCAGCAGCTTAGGAAGCGGGAGGACCTCCTACGAGCAGTACTTC.

The chain carries TRBV7-2 and TRBJ2-2; the match to TRBD2 covers 11 bases. The CDR3 length is 19 residues. With V trimmed by 6 bases and J by 1 base, 13 bases remained unmatched. Germline CDR1 and CDR2: SGHTA and FQGNSA. This chain's CDR3 is CASRTLASGGNQNTGELFF. The CDR3 DNA follows: TGTGCCAGCAGGACCTTGGCTAGCGGGGGGAACCAGAACACCGGGGAGCTGTTTTTT.

J is TRBJ2-7 and V is TRBV6-5; D perhaps matches TRBD1 (5 bases). Germline CDR1 is MNHEY and CDR2 is SVGAGI. Trimming took off 8 bases at V and 3 bases at J, with 8 bases between the two ends. The CDR3 runs to 11 residues. The CDR3 coding sequence is TGTGCCAGCTGGACAAGCTACGAGCAGTACTTC. Encoded protein: CASWTSYEQYF.

V is TRBV30 and J is TRBJ2-2, with TRBD1 matching 12 bases. CDR3 size: 17 residues. Germline V gene lookup returns CDR1 GTSNPN and CDR2 SVGIG (reference sequence). J lost 3 bases, V lost 0 bases, and 5 bases had no gene match. The CDR3 DNA follows: TGTGCCTGGAGTGTAGGGGACAGGGGGCTGTACACCGGGGAGCTGTTTTTT. Translating it yields CAWSVGDRGLYTGELFF. The whole variable domain, filled in from reference TRBV30 and TRBJ2-2, reads SQTIHQWPATLVQPVGSPLSLECTVEGTSNPNLYWYRQAAGRGLQLLFYSVGIGQISSEVPQNLSASRPQDRQFILSSKKLLLSDSGFYLCAWSVGDRGLYTGELFFGEGSRLTVL.

V usage is TRBV7-2 and J usage is TRBJ1-5, with D possibly TRBD1 on 6 matching bases. Germline assignment: CDR1 SGHTA and CDR2 FQGNSA. The germline V and J ends were trimmed by 1 base and 0 bases, with 10 bases remaining between them. This CDR3 has 16 amino acids. The CDR3 protein is CASSLGGLYSNQPQHF. The DNA of the CDR3 is TGTGCCAGCAGCTTAGGGGGGCTTTATAGCAATCAGCCCCAGCATTTT. Full variable domain (outside the CDR3, taken from reference TRBV7-2 and TRBJ1-5): GAGVSQSPSNKVTEKGKDVELRCDPISGHTALYWYRQSLGQGLEFLIYFQGNSAPDKSGLPSDRFSAERTGGSVSTLTIQRTQQEDSAVYLCASSLGGLYSNQPQHFGDGTRLSIL.

The genes are TRBV19 and TRBJ1-6; D not certain. The CDR3 totals 13 residues. Trimming took 6 bases from V and 8 from J, leaving 11 bases between them. CDR1 is LNHDA, CDR2 SQIVND, per germline (reference sequence). Written as DNA, the CDR3 is TGTGCCAGTAGATTATACGCGGATTCACCCCTCCACTTT. Protein sequence: CASRLYADSPLHF.

This chain uses TRBV4-1 with TRBJ1-2, with 7 bases fitting TRBD1. This CDR3 contains 14 residues. The germline V gene has CDR1 MGHRA and CDR2 YSYEKL. V gave up 3 bases and J gave up 0 bases; unmatched junction bases: 1. DNA of the CDR3: TGCGCCAGCAGCCATGGACAGGCTAACTATGGCTACACCTTC. This encodes CASSHGQANYGYTF.

The genes are TRBV5-6 and TRBJ1-5; 9 nucleotides agree with TRBD1. Germline V gene data show CDR1 as SGHDT and CDR2 as YYEEEE. The junction had 3 bases not matched to a gene; V was cut back by 1 base and J by 4 bases. The CDR3 extends over 15 amino acids. CDR3 sequence (DNA): TGTGCCAGCAGCTTGAAGGGGACAGGGAATCAGCCCCAGCATTTT. Encoded protein: CASSLKGTGNQPQHF.

The rearrangement links TRBV5-1 to TRBJ1-2, with 8 bases that match TRBD1. The CDR3 is 13 residues long. V was pared by 4 bases and J by 8 bases, with 7 bases of the junction left unmatched. Looked up from germline, CDR1 is SGHRS and CDR2 is YFSETQ. The CDR3 DNA reads TGCGCCAGCAGCCCCGACAGGGGAGCAGGCTACACCTTC. Its protein is CASSPDRGAGYTF.

The chain couples TRBV7-9 to TRBJ1-5; 9 bases fit TRBD1. The germline V gene has CDR1 SEHNR and CDR2 FQNEAQ (reference sequence). With V trimmed by 1 base and J by 6 bases, 7 bases remained unmatched. The CDR3 is 16 amino acids. DNA for the CDR3: TGTGCCAGCAGCTTAGGTACAGGGGGCTATCGTCAGCCCCAGCATTTT. It specifies CASSLGTGGYRQPQHF.

J is TRBJ2-1 and V is TRBV5-1; TRBD1 is a possible D gene (5 bases). Between the trimmed V and J ends, which lost 4 bases and 4 bases, there was a span of 15 bases. Germline V gene lookup returns CDR1 SGHRS and CDR2 YFSETQ. The CDR3 has 15 residues. CDR3 sequence reads: CASSQTIGVYNEQFF. The DNA for the CDR3 is TGCGCCAGCAGCCAAACGATAGGGGTATACAATGAGCAGTTCTTC.

The chain combines TRBV6-9 with TRBJ2-5; D unclear. The CDR3 is made up of 11 amino acids. V lost 6 bases and J 5 bases, leaving 7 bases between the germline ends. Germline CDR1 and CDR2: MNHGY and SVAAGI. Here the CDR3 DNA reads TGTGCCAGCAGATTAGTTGAGACCCAGTACTTC. Residues: CASRLVETQYF.

With regard to this clone: Other DNA sequences in this sample translate to the same CDR3. The V call is TRBV12-5, the J call TRBJ1-5; TRBD1 matches at 10 bases. Per germline, CDR1 LGHNT and CDR2 FRNRAP. J lost 6 bases, V lost 5 bases, and 4 bases had no gene match. The CDR3 covers 14 residues. The DNA for the CDR3 is TGTGCTAGTGGTCCTGGACAGGGGGTTCAGCCCCAGCATTTT. Its translation is CASGPGQGVQPQHF.

This chain uses TRBV10-3 with TRBJ2-3; 7 bases align to TRBD1. Germline V gene data show CDR1 as ENHRY and CDR2 as SYGVKD. The CDR3 consists of 14 residues. Trimming took 7 bases from V and 0 from J; bases not matched to a gene: 4. This chain's CDR3 is CAIKGAASTDTQYF. CDR3 sequence (DNA): TGTGCCATCAAGGGGGCCGCTAGCACAGATACGCAGTATTTT.

The chain uses TRBV5-4 and TRBJ1-2; D gene unclear. The CDR3 covers 14 residues. V was shortened by 4 bases and J by 0 bases, with 10 bases between the two germline ends. Germline-derived CDR1 and CDR2 are SGHNT and YYREEE (reference sequence). Here the CDR3 reads CASSPLQSNYGYTF. The CDR3 DNA follows: TGTGCCAGCAGCCCACTTCAATCTAACTATGGCTACACCTTC.

The chain has TRBV6-6 and TRBJ1-2, with D hard to call. The CDR3 loop spans 11 amino acids. The germline V gene has CDR1 MNHNY and CDR2 SVGAGI (reference sequence). Trimming removed 5 bases at V and 7 bases at J, with 8 bases between. Here the CDR3 reads CASSPGAGYTF. In nucleotides, the CDR3 is TGTGCCAGCAGTCCTGGAGCTGGCTACACCTTC.

This chain uses TRBV6-5 with TRBJ1-2; 9 positions agree with TRBD1. This CDR3 spans 15 amino acids. The V gene's germline CDR1 is MNHEY and CDR2 SVGAGI. V lost 5 bases and J lost 7; bases outside the gene matches: 11. The CDR3 is CASSIPGTGFSGYTF. The DNA for the CDR3 is TGTGCCAGCAGTATTCCCGGGACAGGGTTCTCTGGCTACACCTTC.

V is TRBV25-1 and J is TRBJ1-1, with TRBD1 matching 8 bases. V dropped 4 bases and J dropped 0; count of bases not matched to a gene: 10. Looked up from germline, CDR1 is MGHDK and CDR2 is SYGVNS. The CDR3 sequence is 17 residues long. Written as DNA, the CDR3 is TGTGCCAGCAGTGTGATCGGACAGGGAGCGTTGAACACTGAAGCTTTCTTT. It codes for CASSVIGQGALNTEAFF.

The rearrangement joins TRBV18 to TRBJ2-3; D is perhaps TRBD2 (6 bases). From germline, CDR1 is KGHSH and CDR2 LQKENI. Trimming pared 3 bases from V and 1 base from J, leaving 11 bases between. The CDR3 covers 15 residues. This CDR3 is CASSPWSSGTDTQYF. DNA for the CDR3: TGTGCCAGCTCACCGTGGTCTAGCGGCACAGATACGCAGTATTTT.